One and the same sample provided the 27 T cell receptor beta chains below, sequenced in a study of T cells after yellow fever vaccination. TCRdb itself ran the 5' RACE reads through MiXCR, one entry per CDR3 protein. The data show about 260,000 distinct CDR3 sequences, about 5.2% seen once. This sample comprised CD4+ T cells sorted from PBMCs, obtained on the day of the yellow fever booster vaccination. The receptor set was obtained from a man in his late teens or twenties who received the YFV17D yellow fever vaccine.

The genes are TRBV21-1 and TRBJ2-7; TRBD1, the D gene given by the table, was not confirmed from the DNA. TRBV21-1 is designated a pseudogene. The CDR3 length is 15 residues. CDR3 coding DNA: TGTGCCAGCAGCAAAGGGGGGGGCGGTTGGGACGAGCAGTACGTC. Its translation: CASSKGGGGWDEQYV.

The chain has TRBV20-1 and TRBJ2-1; the match to TRBD2 covers 12 bases. CDR1 and CDR2 from the germline V gene are DFQATT and SNEGSKA (reference sequence). This CDR3 has 15 amino acids. V trimming: 6 bases; J trimming: 8 bases; junction bases outside the gene matches: 11. CDR3 DNA sequence: TGCAGTGCAGCTACTAGCGGGGGGACCGGGTATGAGCAGTTCTTC. It is translated as CSAATSGGTGYEQFF.

Many counts were recorded for this clonotype. The chain employs TRBV20-1 and TRBJ2-3, with 7 bases matching TRBD1. V lost 1 base and J lost 2; bases outside the gene matches: 6. The CDR3 is 15 residues long. CDR1 is DFQATT and CDR2 is SNEGSKA in the germline V gene (reference sequence). In nucleotides, the CDR3 is TGCAGTGCTAGAGGAAACAGGGGAAACACAGATACGCAGTATTTT. It translates to CSARGNRGNTDTQYF.

The rearrangement joins TRBV11-2 to TRBJ2-4; 12 bases map to TRBD1. Trimming took 6 bases from V and 8 from J; bases not matched to a gene: 17. The CDR3 sequence is 18 residues long. Germline lookup yields CDR1 SGHAT and CDR2 FQNNGV. The CDR3 nucleotides are TGTGCCAGCAGTTCTAACCCGGGACAGGGGGCCTCAGGGGACATTCAGTACTTC. This encodes CASSSNPGQGASGDIQYF.

This clonotype was found a few times. The rearrangement links TRBV5-6 to TRBJ1-1, with a possible D match to TRBD1 (5 bases). This CDR3 contains 18 residues. CDR1 and CDR2 from the germline V gene are SGHDT and YYEEEE. The V and J ends lost 4 bases and 8 bases respectively, with 30 bases between them. The CDR3 sequence: CASSPGIWGRGIGEEAFF. In DNA form, the CDR3 reads TGTGCCAGCAGCCCAGGCATATGGGGCCGGGGTATAGGGGAAGAAGCTTTCTTT.

This chain uses TRBV7-9 with TRBJ2-5; D might be TRBD1 (6 bases). Germline V gene sequence: CDR1 SEHNR, CDR2 FQNEAQ (reference sequence). The CDR3 has 16 amino acids. V dropped 2 bases and J dropped 4 bases, with 17 bases sitting between them. Written as DNA, the CDR3 is TGTGCCAGCAGCTTAAGGTCAACAGGGTCGGGAGAGACCCAGTACTTC. This encodes CASSLRSTGSGETQYF.

This clonotype appeared a few times. The genes are TRBV19 and TRBJ1-1; D is ambiguous. The CDR3 is 13 residues long. Trimming took off 9 bases at V and 0 bases at J, with 11 bases between the two ends. Germline CDR1 reads LNHDA; CDR2 reads SQIVND (reference sequence). In nucleotides, the CDR3 is TGTGCCAGCCTGAGGGCTATGAACACTGAAGCTTTCTTT. Its protein product is CASLRAMNTEAFF.

The V call is TRBV20-1, the J call TRBJ2-3, with 9 bases fitting TRBD2. V trimming: 1 base; J trimming: 4 bases; junction bases outside the gene matches: 9. The germline gives CDR1 DFQATT, CDR2 SNEGSKA (reference sequence). CDR3 length equals 16 residues. The CDR3 DNA follows: TGCAGTGCTAGAGGGGCGGCGGGGGGGAGGGCAGATACGCAGTATTTT. Encoded protein: CSARGAAGGRADTQYF.

The rearrangement joins TRBV6-5 to TRBJ1-1, with a weak D call TRBD1 (6 bases). There are 15 residues in the CDR3. Germline-derived CDR1 and CDR2 are MNHEY and SVGAGI. The V end was cut by 5 bases, the J end by 1 base, with 14 bases between. The CDR3 bases are TGTGCCAGCAGTAGTCCTCCGGACAGGAACACTGAAGCTTTCTTT. This sequence encodes CASSSPPDRNTEAFF.

This clonotype has only a few counts. This chain uses TRBV5-6 with TRBJ2-5; no clear D gene. Trimming removed 2 bases at V and 2 bases at J, with 16 bases between. There are 16 residues in the CDR3. CDR1 SGHDT and CDR2 YYEEEE come from the germline V gene. The CDR3 nucleotides read TGTGCCAGCAGCTTTAAGATCGGGCCATATCAAGAGACCCAGTACTTC. It codes for CASSFKIGPYQETQYF.

The chain is built from TRBV6-5 and TRBJ1-5, with D maybe TRBD1 (5 bases). Trimming stripped 5 bases from V and 9 bases from J, with 11 bases between. The CDR3 is 12 residues long. The germline V gene has CDR1 MNHEY and CDR2 SVGAGI. The CDR3 coding sequence is TGTGCCAGCAGTAGATACGGGGGGCCCCAGCATTTT. Residues: CASSRYGGPQHF.

This clonotype has only a few counts. The DNA of the CDR3 is TGTGCCAGCAGTTTTGGAGCGGGACAGGGTCGGGAAAAACTGTTTTTT. It is translated as CASSFGAGQGREKLFF. The rearrangement links TRBV27 to TRBJ1-4, with TRBD1 identical over 9 bases. The V segment lost 3 bases and the J segment 8 bases; nucleotides outside the gene matches: 10. The germline V gene has CDR1 MNHEY and CDR2 SMNVEV (reference sequence). CDR3 length: 16 amino acids.

This clonotype appeared many times. The chain combines TRBV7-8 with TRBJ2-5; D remains unclear. The CDR3 is made up of 14 amino acids. V dropped 0 bases and J dropped 1 base, with 6 bases sitting between them. In germline, CDR1 is SGHVS, CDR2 FQNEAQ. As DNA, the CDR3 is TGTGCCAGCAGCTTAGCGTCAGTCCAAGAGACCCAGTACTTC. Protein product: CASSLASVQETQYF.

The table lists this clonotype with a few counts. CDR3 bases: TGCGCCAGCAGCTTGGCCTGGATAAACAGTGCTGAAGCTTTCTTT. It is translated as CASSLAWINSAEAFF. The chain recombines TRBV5-1 with TRBJ1-1; no definite D call. V lost 0 bases and J 6 bases, leaving 15 bases between the germline ends. Per the germline V gene, CDR1 is SGHRS and CDR2 is YFSETQ. The CDR3 sequence is 15 residues long.

This clonotype showed up just a few times. This chain uses TRBV29-1 with TRBJ2-1; 8 nucleotides agree with TRBD2. The CDR3 is made up of 15 amino acids. From germline, CDR1 is SQVTM and CDR2 ANQGSEA. Trimming took 6 bases from V and 2 from J; bases not matched to a gene: 9. DNA of the CDR3: TGCAGCGTCCGAAAAGCGGGGGCCACCTACAATGAGCAGTTCTTC. Its translation: CSVRKAGATYNEQFF.

This clonotype was counted between two and nine times. This rearrangement joins TRBV6-5 to TRBJ2-7; the D gene is possibly TRBD1 (6 bases). CDR3 length equals 15 residues. The germline V gene has CDR1 MNHEY and CDR2 SVGAGI. V was clipped by 3 bases and J by 3 bases, with 15 bases between them. Written as DNA, the CDR3 is TGTGCCAGCAGTTATTGCCGTGAGGGGGACTACGAGCAGTACGTC. Its protein product is CASSYCREGDYEQYV.

The chain recombines TRBV19 with TRBJ2-5, with D perhaps TRBD1 (5 bases). V gave up 5 bases and J gave up 4 bases, with 17 bases separating them. This CDR3 is 15 amino acids long. Per the germline V gene, CDR1 is LNHDA and CDR2 is SQIVND (reference sequence). The CDR3 loop is CASSPAGPRRETQYF. CDR3 nucleotide sequence: TGTGCCAGTAGTCCGGCAGGGCCACGCCGAGAGACCCAGTACTTC.

This clonotype has just a few counts. The chain recombines TRBV12-3 or TRBV12-4 with TRBJ1-5; no clear D gene. The V gene lost 4 bases and the J gene lost 6 bases, with 7 bases spanning the gap. The CDR3 length is 12 residues. The DNA for the CDR3 is TGTGCCAGCAGTTGGTACCCTCAGCCCCAGCATTTT. It encodes CASSWYPQPQHF.

In this sample, this clonotype turned up a few times. The chain is built from TRBV7-2 and TRBJ2-2, with D unresolved. The germline gives CDR1 SGHTA, CDR2 FQGNSA. V was shortened by 4 bases and J by 8 bases, with 11 bases between the two germline ends. CDR3 size: 13 residues. The DNA of the CDR3 is TGTGCCAGCAGCTCTTGGCACGATGGGGAGCTGTTTTTT. It translates to CASSSWHDGELFF.

This clonotype was found many times. The chain joins TRBV6-2 or TRBV6-3 to TRBJ2-5; D is perhaps TRBD2 (5 bases). This CDR3 has 15 amino acids. Trimming stripped 2 bases from V and 5 bases from J, with 15 bases between. From germline, CDR1 is MNHEY and CDR2 SVGEGT. CDR3 region: CASSYGRGLRETQYF. The CDR3 bases are TGTGCCAGCAGTTACGGACGGGGTTTGAGGGAGACCCAGTACTTC.

The chain uses TRBV6-5 and TRBJ2-7; TRBD2 matches 10 bases. Germline V gene data show CDR1 as MNHEY and CDR2 as SVGAGI. CDR3 length equals 15 residues. V lost 2 bases to trimming and J lost 4 bases; unmatched junction nucleotides: 5. CDR3 sequence reads: CASSYGLAGAYEQYF. CDR3 bases: TGTGCCAGCAGTTACGGGCTAGCGGGGGCTTACGAGCAGTACTTC.

This rearrangement joins TRBV10-2 to TRBJ1-2; 8 bases agree with TRBD1. Trimming removed 8 bases from V and 8 bases from J; junction bases left unmatched: 10. CDR1 and CDR2 from the germline V gene are WSHSY and SAAADI. The CDR3 spans 13 residues. The chain's CDR3 is CASYQDRARGYTF. As DNA, the CDR3 is TGCGCCAGCTACCAGGACAGGGCGCGAGGCTACACCTTC.

This clonotype was seen only a few times. V and J are TRBV7-2 and TRBJ1-6; D is undetermined. CDR3 length: 15 amino acids. From germline, CDR1 is SGHTA and CDR2 FQGNSA. V was shortened by 1 base and J by 8 bases, with 12 bases between the two germline ends. CDR3 sequence (DNA): TGTGCCAGCAGCTTAGTCAGATCGGAGTATTCACCCCTCCACTTT. This codes for CASSLVRSEYSPLHF.

This clonotype was recorded only once. V usage is TRBV6-1 and J usage is TRBJ1-2; 7 bases align to TRBD1. Unmatched junction bases numbered 14, after V lost 6 bases and J lost 7 bases. The CDR3 is 15 residues long. Germline V gene sequence: CDR1 MNHNS, CDR2 SASEGT. The CDR3 DNA reads TGTGCCAGCAGCCCTGACCGGGACAGTCGCTTTGGCTACACCTTC. It specifies CASSPDRDSRFGYTF.

This chain connects TRBV4-2 to TRBJ2-5, with D possibly being TRBD2 (5 bases). The CDR3 is made up of 14 amino acids. CDR1 is LGHNA, CDR2 YNFKEQ, per germline. Deletions cut 0 bases from V and 7 bases from J, with 12 bases between. The CDR3 here is CASSQEGAGVTQYF. CDR3 in DNA: TGTGCCAGCAGCCAAGAGGGAGCCGGGGTGACCCAGTACTTC.

This clonotype turned up a few times. The chain joins TRBV5-8 to TRBJ2-3; 7 bases fit TRBD2. With V trimmed by 4 bases and J by 0 bases, 8 bases remained unmatched. This CDR3 contains 16 residues. The germline CDR1 and CDR2 sequences are SGHTS and YDEGEE. CDR3 region: CASSRGGDASTDTQYF. The DNA for the CDR3 is TGTGCCAGCAGCCGGGGAGGGGACGCTAGCACAGATACGCAGTATTTT.

This clonotype appeared many times. This rearrangement joins TRBV28 to TRBJ2-2, with D tentatively TRBD1 or TRBD2 (5 bases each). Per germline, CDR1 MDHEN and CDR2 SYDVKM. The CDR3 consists of 14 residues. Trimming took off 7 bases at V and 4 bases at J, with 13 bases between the two ends. The CDR3 DNA reads as TGTGCCAGCAACTTGGCAGGGACCACCGGGGAGCTGTTTTTT. It specifies CASNLAGTTGELFF.